Sequencing of this T cell receptor (beta chain) was carried out in a study of cytomegalovirus exposure and HLA in healthy donors. PCR involved 60 Vbeta and 13 Jbeta primers. Produced via immunoSEQ multiplex PCR; TCRdb's table is partial and in-frame only. Of 200,000 to 250,000 clones listed, roughly 84% are singletons. This CDR3 spans 15 amino acids. Germline V gene sequence: CDR1 MNHEY, CDR2 SMNVEV (reference sequence). With 8 bases clipped from V and 0 bases from J, the junction kept 7 bases outside the gene matches. The rearrangement uses TRBV27 and TRBJ2-1; 7 bases are a match to TRBD2. The sequencing input was PBMCs. This clonotype was obtained from a boy aged 2 to 10 in good health and CMV-seronegative. The CDR3 DNA reads TGTGCCAGCGGAGCGGGGCGGAGCTCCTACAATGAGCAGTTCTTC. It specifies CASGAGRSSYNEQFF.